Each of the 20 T cell receptor beta chains below was sequenced from the same sample in a study of OX40 agonist ivuxolimab in advanced cancers. Sequencing was performed with immunoSEQ multiplex PCR; in TCRdb, only in-frame clones are kept and a portion is missing. The top ten hold under 0.7% of the sample, which has under 100,000 clones, roughly 92% seen once. Specimen: CD4+ or CD8+ T cells sorted from blood, collected in a trial of the OX40 agonist ivuxolimab. The source is an adult with an advanced solid tumor such as melanoma, head and neck, liver or kidney cancer.

This sequence joins TRBV30 and TRBJ1-3; D ambiguous. CDR1 GTSNPN and CDR2 SVGIG come from the germline V gene (reference sequence). This CDR3 region has 12 residues. The V end was cut by 0 bases, the J end by 4 bases, with 4 bases between. The CDR3 reads CAWSVHGNTIYF. CDR3 nucleotides: TGTGCCTGGAGTGTACACGGAAACACCATATATTTT.

The chain recombines TRBV20-1 with TRBJ1-2; D perhaps matches TRBD1 (5 bases). The CDR3 runs to 11 residues. The V end lost 6 bases, the J end lost 7 bases, and 12 bases lay between the germline ends. Germline values: CDR1 DFQATT, CDR2 SNEGSKA (reference sequence). CDR3 DNA sequence: TGCAGTGCAGGGGTCGATCTTGGCTACACCTTC. Protein product: CSAGVDLGYTF.

V and J are TRBV6-1 and TRBJ1-5; D not resolved. The CDR3 has 16 amino acids. Trimming removed 0 bases at V and 2 bases at J, with 11 bases between. Germline loops: CDR1 MNHNS, CDR2 SASEGT. This CDR3 is CASSEAVAGGNQPQHF. For the CDR3, the DNA is TGTGCCAGCAGTGAAGCAGTAGCCGGAGGCAATCAGCCCCAGCATTTT.

The chain recombines TRBV5-1 with TRBJ2-7; the D gene is possibly TRBD1 (6 bases). The germline gives CDR1 SGHRS, CDR2 YFSETQ. V lost 2 bases, J lost 5 bases, and 17 bases lay in between. The CDR3 is 15 amino acids. The CDR3 loop reads CASSLGSAQGNEQYF. DNA of the CDR3: TGCGCCAGCAGCTTAGGTTCGGCCCAGGGGAACGAGCAGTACTTC.

The V and J genes are TRBV7-2 and TRBJ2-7; D gene ambiguous. V lost 5 bases to trimming and J lost 0 bases, with 11 bases between them. Germline assignment: CDR1 SGHTA and CDR2 FQGNSA. The CDR3 consists of 14 residues. The CDR3 loop is CASSTRPDSYEQYF. Here the CDR3 DNA reads TGTGCCAGCAGCACCAGACCAGACTCCTACGAGCAGTACTTC.

V and J are TRBV28 and TRBJ1-2, with TRBD1 as a possible D gene (5 bases). V was clipped by 7 bases and J by 4 bases, with 16 bases between them. CDR1 MDHEN and CDR2 SYDVKM come from the germline V gene. The CDR3 has 14 residues. The CDR3 sequence: CASTSGGRSYGYTF. The DNA of the CDR3 is TGTGCCAGCACTTCGGGGGGTCGGTCCTATGGCTACACCTTC.

The chain employs TRBV7-2 and TRBJ1-5; TRBD1 is a possible D gene (5 bases). CDR1 is SGHTA and CDR2 is FQGNSA in the germline V gene. The length of the CDR3 is 13 residues. The V end lost 0 bases, the J end lost 9 bases, and 9 bases lay between the germline ends. CDR3 nucleotide sequence: TGTGCCAGCAGCTTAGCCGGGGCTCGGCCCCAGCATTTT. It yields the protein CASSLAGARPQHF.

The rearrangement uses TRBV2 and TRBJ2-6; D possibly corresponds to TRBD1 (6 bases). Per germline, CDR1 SNHLY and CDR2 FYNNEI. V lost 8 bases to trimming and J lost 0 bases, with 14 bases between them. The CDR3 covers 16 residues. The CDR3 DNA follows: TGTGCCAGCCGACGAGAACAGGGCTCTGGGGCCAACGTCCTGACTTTC. It specifies CASRREQGSGANVLTF.

This chain joins TRBV7-6 and TRBJ2-3; 9 bases map to TRBD2. The CDR3 is made up of 15 amino acids. J was trimmed by 3 bases and V by 4 bases; bases with no gene match: 5. Germline V lookup: CDR1 SGHVS, CDR2 FNYEAQ. CDR3 DNA: TGTGCCAGCAGCTCGGCGGGGGGGCGTACAGATACGCAGTATTTT. Translation gives CASSSAGGRTDTQYF.

This chain uses TRBV18 with TRBJ2-3; no definite D call. Germline lookup yields CDR1 KGHSH and CDR2 LQKENI. The CDR3 extends over 12 amino acids. The V and J ends lost 1 base and 5 bases respectively, with 4 bases between them. For the CDR3, the DNA is TGTGCCAGCTCACCACAGAAAGATACGCAGTATTTT. Translating it yields CASSPQKDTQYF.

Remarks on this clone: The germline gene is not matched at one end of the junction; a read error may be the cause. V usage is TRBV7-9 and J usage is TRBJ1-6, with TRBD1 as a possible D gene (6 bases). The CDR3 loop spans 16 amino acids. The germline V gene encodes CDR1 SEHNR and CDR2 FQNEAQ (reference sequence). CDR3: CASSPTKGGSNSPFHF. Here the CDR3 DNA reads TGTGCCAGCAGCCCAACCAAGGGGGGCTCTAATTCACCCTTCCACTTT.

The rearrangement links TRBV7-2 to TRBJ1-2; D is perhaps TRBD1 (5 bases). Per germline, CDR1 SGHTA and CDR2 FQGNSA. The V gene lost 6 bases and the J gene lost 4 bases, with 21 bases spanning the gap. This CDR3 has 16 residues. CDR3 sequence reads: CASSREAGVLGYGYTF. As DNA, the CDR3 is TGTGCCAGCAGTAGGGAGGCGGGGGTTTTAGGCTATGGCTACACCTTC.

The gene calls are TRBV19 and TRBJ2-1; the match to TRBD1 covers 11 bases. Germline assignment: CDR1 LNHDA and CDR2 SQIVND (reference sequence). The V gene end was trimmed by 4 bases and the J gene end by 7 bases; junction bases not matched to a gene: 15. The CDR3 length is 18 residues. The CDR3 nucleotides read TGTGCCAGTAGTACGGACAGGGGGCTTGGCGTGGGACTTAATGAGCAGTTCTTC. Residues: CASSTDRGLGVGLNEQFF.

J is TRBJ2-5 and V is TRBV19; D might be TRBD1 (8 bases). The CDR3 loop spans 13 amino acids. Germline-derived CDR1 and CDR2 are LNHDA and SQIVND (reference sequence). The germline V and J ends were trimmed by 7 bases and 5 bases, with 14 bases remaining between them. CDR3 bases: TGTGCCAGTATCGGGGGGACAGGCGAGACCCAGTACTTC. It is translated as CASIGGTGETQYF.

The CDR3 nucleotides are TGCGCCAGCAGCTTCCTGACGGACGACTATGGCTACACCTTC. Translating gives CASSFLTDDYGYTF. The chain combines TRBV5-1 with TRBJ1-2; D is unclear. Germline V gives CDR1 SGHRS, CDR2 YFSETQ. The V and J ends lost 2 bases and 3 bases respectively, with 11 bases between them. This CDR3 comprises 14 residues.

The chain uses TRBV5-1 and TRBJ2-2, with TRBD2 matching 8 bases. Looked up from germline, CDR1 is SGHRS and CDR2 is YFSETQ. The CDR3 loop spans 15 amino acids. V dropped 0 bases and J dropped 6; count of bases not matched to a gene: 4. The CDR3 nucleotides read TGCGCCAGCAGCTTGGGACTAGCGCCTTCCGGGGAGCTGTTTTTT. Protein product: CASSLGLAPSGELFF.

This rearrangement joins TRBV5-6 to TRBJ1-1, with a weak D call TRBD1 (6 bases). This CDR3 region has 13 residues. Trimming removed 5 bases from V and 11 bases from J, with 19 bases in between. Per the germline V gene, CDR1 is SGHDT and CDR2 is YYEEEE. CDR3 residues: CASRPVGGARAFF. As DNA, the CDR3 is TGTGCCAGCAGACCCGTGGGGGGCGCGAGGGCTTTCTTT.

The chain links TRBV5-1 to TRBJ1-4, with a possible D match to TRBD1 (5 bases). This CDR3 region has 13 residues. The V end lost 5 bases, the J end lost 8 bases, and 13 bases lay between the germline ends. Germline V CDR1 and CDR2: SGHRS, YFSETQ. This CDR3 is CASRSGALEKLFF. CDR3 nucleotides: TGCGCCAGCAGATCCGGGGCGTTGGAAAAACTGTTTTTT.

The chain uses TRBV10-1 and TRBJ2-1, with no clear D. Trimming stripped 2 bases from V and 5 bases from J, with 4 bases between. This CDR3 region has 12 residues. Germline V lookup: CDR1 WNHNN, CDR2 SYGVQD (reference sequence). The CDR3 nucleotides read TGCGCCAGCAGTGAGAATAACAATGAGCAGTTCTTC. Residues: CASSENNNEQFF.

The chain combines TRBV10-3 with TRBJ1-1; D is uncertain. With 7 bases removed from V and 3 bases from J, the gap between germline ends came to 12 bases. Germline loops: CDR1 ENHRY, CDR2 SYGVKD. The CDR3 extends over 13 amino acids. CDR3 amino acids: CAIMGPQDTEAFF. The CDR3 nucleotides read TGTGCCATCATGGGCCCCCAGGACACTGAAGCTTTCTTT.